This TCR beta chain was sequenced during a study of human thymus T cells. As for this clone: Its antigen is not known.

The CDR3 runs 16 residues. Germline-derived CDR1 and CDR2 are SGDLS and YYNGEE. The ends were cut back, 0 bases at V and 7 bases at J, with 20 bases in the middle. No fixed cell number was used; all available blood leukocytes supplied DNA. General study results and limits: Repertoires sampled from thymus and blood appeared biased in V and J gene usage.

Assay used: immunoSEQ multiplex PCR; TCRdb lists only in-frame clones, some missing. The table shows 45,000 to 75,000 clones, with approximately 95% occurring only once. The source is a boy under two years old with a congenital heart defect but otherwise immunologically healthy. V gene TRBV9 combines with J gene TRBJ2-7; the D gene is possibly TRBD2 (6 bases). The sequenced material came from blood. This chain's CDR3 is CASSVVKLARTREQYF. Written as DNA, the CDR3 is TGTGCCAGCAGCGTAGTTAAACTAGCCCGGACTCGGGAGCAGTACTTC.